The 2 T cell receptor beta chains below were found in one sample sequenced in a study of blood T cell repertoires in COVID-19. The assay was immunoSEQ multiplex PCR, and TCRdb's table has in-frame clones only and misses some. The sample holds roughly 150,000 clones, 65% to 85% seen once. The material sequenced was peripheral blood. The receptors come from a man aged 65 to 85 with active or convalescent COVID-19.

The rearrangement joins TRBV15 to TRBJ2-3; TRBD1 agrees at 7 bases. Germline trimming cut 5 bases from V and 1 base from J; bases unmatched to any gene: 6. CDR1 and CDR2 (germline): LNHNV, YYDKDF (reference sequence). This CDR3 region has 15 residues. CDR3 in amino acids: CATSRRQGGTDTQYF. CDR3 bases: TGTGCCACCAGCCGACGACAGGGCGGCACAGATACGCAGTATTTT. Combining the CDR3 with reference TRBV15 and TRBJ2-3 gives the whole variable domain DAMVIQNPRYQVTQFGKPVTLSCSQTLNHNVMYWYQQKSSQAPKLLFHYYDKDFNNEADTPDNFQSRRPNTSFCFLDIRSPGLGDTAMYLCATSRRQGGTDTQYFGPGTRLTVL.

The rearrangement links TRBV30 to TRBJ1-5; D is unclear. Germline-derived CDR1 and CDR2 are GTSNPN and SVGIG (reference sequence). Trimming cost V 2 bases and J 4 bases, with 12 bases left between them. The CDR3 is made up of 14 amino acids. The CDR3 DNA is TGTGCCTGGAGTCGGGAGTCCCTAAATCAGCCCCAGCATTTT. This gives the protein CAWSRESLNQPQHF.